The 30 T cell receptor beta chains below all came from one sample that was sequenced in a study of blood T cell repertoires in COVID-19. Clones were read by immunoSEQ multiplex PCR, and TCRdb kept only the in-frame ones, dropping some. The data show approximately 240,000 clones, 87% seen once. Sequencing was done on a sample of PBMCs or T cells enriched from blood (not recorded which). The origin of the receptors is a woman aged 30 to 39 with acute COVID-19.

This chain uses TRBV19 with TRBJ2-1; D uncertain. The CDR3 covers 13 residues. The ends were cut back, 3 bases at V and 6 bases at J, with 9 bases in the middle. The germline gives CDR1 LNHDA, CDR2 SQIVND (reference sequence). The CDR3 sequence is CASSILNRNEQFF. CDR3 coding DNA: TGTGCCAGTAGTATCCTAAATCGCAATGAGCAGTTCTTC.

V and J are TRBV18 and TRBJ1-2; D is undetermined. CDR3 size: 14 residues. V lost 3 bases and J lost 2, with 10 bases in between. CDR1 and CDR2 from the germline V gene are KGHSH and LQKENI. CDR3 protein: CASSPERVNYGYTF. CDR3 in DNA: TGTGCCAGCTCACCGGAACGGGTGAACTATGGCTACACCTTC. The complete variable domain, with remaining parts taken from reference TRBV18 and TRBJ1-2, reads NAGVMQNPRHLVRRRGQEARLRCSPMKGHSHVYWYRQLPEEGLKFMVYLQKENIIDESGMPKERFSAEFPKEGPSILRIQQVVRGDSAAYFCASSPERVNYGYTFGSGTRLTVV.

This chain connects TRBV5-1 to TRBJ1-2, with D perhaps matching TRBD1 (6 bases). The CDR3 sequence is 14 residues long. Deletions cut 0 bases from V and 7 bases from J, with 13 bases between. Germline V gives CDR1 SGHRS, CDR2 YFSETQ. The CDR3 loop is CASSLEGGASGYTF. CDR3 in DNA: TGCGCCAGCAGCTTGGAGGGGGGGGCGAGTGGCTACACCTTC.

This clone was observed many times. V usage is TRBV27 and J usage is TRBJ2-7; the match to TRBD2 covers 8 bases. CDR3 length equals 15 residues. J gave up 4 bases and V 5 bases, and 10 bases lay outside the gene matches. Germline values: CDR1 MNHEY, CDR2 SMNVEV (reference sequence). The CDR3 coding sequence is TGTGCCAGCAGTGCATCCGGGACTAGTCGGTACGAGCAGTACTTC. This codes for CASSASGTSRYEQYF.

This clone has just a few counts. The rearrangement uses TRBV5-5 and TRBJ1-1, with D perhaps matching TRBD1 (5 bases). V was cut by 0 bases and J by 0 bases, with 9 bases left in between. The CDR3 covers 15 residues. CDR1 is SGHKS and CDR2 is YYEKEE in the germline V gene (reference sequence). The DNA for the CDR3 is TGTGCCAGCAGCTTGGGACAGAACATGAACACTGAAGCTTTCTTT. The encoded protein is CASSLGQNMNTEAFF.

The rearrangement joins TRBV28 to TRBJ1-5, with D maybe TRBD1 (6 bases). Germline V gene lookup returns CDR1 MDHEN and CDR2 SYDVKM. This CDR3 is built from 15 residues. Deletions cut 5 bases from V and 7 bases from J, with 18 bases between. Here the CDR3 reads CASSQGTPSGQPQHF. Written as DNA, the CDR3 is TGTGCCAGCAGTCAGGGGACGCCATCCGGGCAGCCCCAGCATTTT.

This clone has just a few counts. The chain joins TRBV5-1 to TRBJ2-1; 7 bases agree with TRBD2. There are 15 residues in the CDR3. J was trimmed by 4 bases and V by 4 bases; bases with no gene match: 8. CDR1 and CDR2 from the germline V gene are SGHRS and YFSETQ. The CDR3 loop is CASSLEGEGYNEQFF. CDR3 DNA: TGCGCCAGCAGCCTAGAAGGGGAGGGGTACAATGAGCAGTTCTTC.

The V call is TRBV19, the J call TRBJ2-2, with D uncertain. CDR3 size: 12 residues. Deletions cut 5 bases from V and 6 bases from J, with 7 bases between. Germline V gene lookup returns CDR1 LNHDA and CDR2 SQIVND (reference sequence). CDR3 nucleotides: TGTGCCAGTAGTTGGGCAGCCGGGGAGCTGTTTTTT. This codes for CASSWAAGELFF.

This clone was picked up one time. The gene calls are TRBV27 and TRBJ2-1, with TRBD2 matching over 8 bases. This CDR3 comprises 16 residues. CDR1 MNHEY and CDR2 SMNVEV come from the germline V gene (reference sequence). The ends lost 2 bases at V and 5 bases at J; junction bases unmatched: 8. CDR3 loop: CASSLLTSVEDNEQFF. The CDR3 DNA is TGTGCCAGCAGTTTACTGACTAGCGTCGAGGACAATGAGCAGTTCTTC.

The chain recombines TRBV6-5 with TRBJ2-1, with a weak D call TRBD2 (6 bases). The germline V and J ends were trimmed by 8 bases and 0 bases, with 11 bases remaining between them. The CDR3 is 14 amino acids. Germline CDR1 and CDR2: MNHEY and SVGAGI. CDR3 in amino acids: CASAAGSSYNEQFF. CDR3 nucleotides: TGTGCCAGCGCGGCGGGGAGCTCCTACAATGAGCAGTTCTTC.

The gene calls are TRBV4-1 and TRBJ2-7; D is perhaps TRBD2 (6 bases). Trimming removed 1 base from V and 7 bases from J, with 17 bases in between. Looked up from germline, CDR1 is MGHRA and CDR2 is YSYEKL. This CDR3 spans 15 amino acids. The CDR3 reads CASSQGGGINREQYF. Here the CDR3 DNA reads TGCGCCAGCAGCCAAGGGGGCGGGATAAACAGGGAGCAGTACTTC.

The J gene is TRBJ2-7, the V gene TRBV2, with 7 bases that match TRBD1. Germline V gives CDR1 SNHLY, CDR2 FYNNEI. CDR3 length: 18 residues. With 5 bases clipped from V and 0 bases from J, the junction kept 16 bases outside the gene matches. The CDR3 nucleotides read TGTGCCAGCAGTCAAATCCAGACAGGGACACTTTCCTCCTACGAGCAGTACTTC. Amino acids: CASSQIQTGTLSSYEQYF.

The chain combines TRBV9 with TRBJ1-2, with D uncertain. V was shortened by 6 bases and J by 4 bases, with 19 bases between the two germline ends. The CDR3 extends over 15 amino acids. Germline loops: CDR1 SGDLS, CDR2 YYNGEE. Here the CDR3 reads CASTQKPTASYGYTF. DNA for the CDR3: TGTGCCAGCACCCAAAAGCCCACAGCCAGCTATGGCTACACCTTC.

This chain connects TRBV7-9 to TRBJ1-5; D ambiguous. CDR1 is SEHNR and CDR2 is FQNEAQ in the germline V gene (reference sequence). This CDR3 has 13 amino acids. Deletions cut 3 bases from V and 5 bases from J, with 8 bases between. In DNA, the CDR3 is TGTGCCAGCAGCTTCGGGGTGGATCAGCCCCAGCATTTT. Protein sequence: CASSFGVDQPQHF.

The V and J genes are TRBV2 and TRBJ2-1; D possibly corresponds to TRBD1 (5 bases). Germline CDR1 SNHLY, CDR2 FYNNEI. Trimming removed 1 base from V and 10 bases from J, with 14 bases in between. The CDR3 is 14 amino acids. CDR3 nucleotide sequence: TGTGCCAGCAGTGAAGGGGTGGGGCTAGGGGAGCAGTTCTTC. Translating gives CASSEGVGLGEQFF.

This clone was seen just once. The rearrangement joins TRBV2 to TRBJ1-6, with D perhaps TRBD1 (6 bases). The germline V and J ends were trimmed by 4 bases and 7 bases, with 11 bases remaining between them. CDR3 length: 14 residues. The germline CDR1 and CDR2 sequences are SNHLY and FYNNEI. The CDR3 region has the DNA TGTGCCAGCAGTGTAGGACAGCTAAATTCACCCCTCCACTTT. As protein: CASSVGQLNSPLHF.

The chain has TRBV7-2 and TRBJ1-5; no firm D call. Germline V gene lookup returns CDR1 SGHTA and CDR2 FQGNSA. Trimming took off 1 base at V and 3 bases at J, with 7 bases between the two ends. There are 14 residues in the CDR3. The CDR3 spells CASSLGQVNQPQHF. The CDR3 nucleotides are TGTGCCAGCAGCTTAGGGCAGGTCAATCAGCCCCAGCATTTT.

This chain connects TRBV15 to TRBJ2-5; tentatively, D is TRBD1 (5 bases). Per the germline V gene, CDR1 is LNHNV and CDR2 is YYDKDF (reference sequence). The V gene lost 3 bases and the J gene lost 5 bases, with 10 bases spanning the gap. CDR3 length: 13 amino acids. The CDR3 loop is CATSSFSGETQYF. Written as DNA, the CDR3 is TGTGCCACCAGCAGTTTTTCAGGGGAGACCCAGTACTTC.

This clone showed up just once. This sequence joins TRBV5-1 and TRBJ2-7; possible D gene TRBD1, 9 bases. CDR1 and CDR2 from the germline V gene are SGHRS and YFSETQ. This CDR3 has 14 residues. V was trimmed by 6 bases and J by 7 bases, leaving 20 bases between them. The CDR3, as DNA: TGCGCCAGCACCGCGGGGGGACAGGGTCTAGAGCAGTACTTC. The encoded protein is CASTAGGQGLEQYF.

The chain links TRBV7-3 to TRBJ2-7; D might be TRBD1 (6 bases). Between the trimmed V and J ends, which lost 1 base and 2 bases, there was a span of 9 bases. The CDR3 sequence is 14 residues long. CDR1 SGHTA and CDR2 FQGTGA come from the germline V gene. The CDR3 spells CASSLMQGPYEQYF. CDR3 DNA sequence: TGTGCCAGCAGCTTAATGCAGGGGCCCTACGAGCAGTACTTC.

The chain links TRBV19 to TRBJ2-1, with TRBD1 identical over 8 bases. CDR1 and CDR2 (germline): LNHDA, SQIVND (reference sequence). V was pared by 3 bases and J by 15 bases, with 13 bases of the junction left unmatched. The CDR3 has 14 residues. CDR3 bases: TGTGCCAGTAGTATGGCTCCCCCGGGACAGGCATTGTTCTTC. Translating it yields CASSMAPPGQALFF.

V is TRBV11-2 and J is TRBJ2-2; D gene uncertain. The V end lost 2 bases, the J end lost 8 bases, and 6 bases lay between the germline ends. CDR3 length: 12 amino acids. Germline lookup yields CDR1 SGHAT and CDR2 FQNNGV. The CDR3 loop reads CASSLIPGELFF. The CDR3 DNA reads TGTGCCAGCAGCTTAATCCCTGGGGAGCTGTTTTTT.

The gene calls are TRBV6-5 and TRBJ1-5; D not certain. Germline V CDR1 and CDR2: MNHEY, SVGAGI. CDR3 length: 14 residues. Deletions cut 5 bases from V and 2 bases from J, with 10 bases between. CDR3 amino acids: CASSQTARNQPQHF. CDR3 sequence (DNA): TGTGCCAGCAGTCAAACAGCTCGCAATCAGCCCCAGCATTTT.

A few counts support this clone. V gene TRBV19 combines with J gene TRBJ1-5; no definite D call. This CDR3 spans 18 amino acids. The V end was cut by 2 bases, the J end by 0 bases, with 17 bases between. Germline loops: CDR1 LNHDA, CDR2 SQIVND (reference sequence). CDR3 sequence (DNA): TGTGCCAGTAGTATACCTTCCCGGAGTTCGTTTAGCAATCAGCCCCAGCATTTT. This translates into CASSIPSRSSFSNQPQHF. The full variable domain, in which reference TRBV19 and TRBJ1-5 provide the parts outside the CDR3, is DGGITQSPKYLFRKEGQNVTLSCEQNLNHDAMYWYRQDPGQGLRLIYYSQIVNDFQKGDIAEGYSVSREKKESFPLTVTSAQKNPTAFYLCASSIPSRSSFSNQPQHFGDGTRLSIL.

The V gene is TRBV3-1 (or the pseudogene TRBV3-2), the J gene TRBJ2-3, with TRBD2 matching 12 bases. Per germline, CDR1 LGHDT and CDR2 YNNKEL (reference sequence). Unmatched junction bases numbered 1, after V lost 4 bases and J lost 5 bases. The CDR3 is 14 residues long. This CDR3 is CASSPSGREDTQYF. CDR3 DNA sequence: TGTGCCAGCAGCCCTAGCGGGAGGGAAGATACGCAGTATTTT.

This clone has only a few counts. V is TRBV14 and J is TRBJ1-1, with a tentative D call TRBD1 (5 bases). Germline V gives CDR1 SGHDN, CDR2 FVKESK. Trimming took 5 bases from V and 5 from J, leaving 15 bases between them. The CDR3 runs 14 residues. CDR3 sequence: CASSYTGFGTEAFF. The CDR3 DNA follows: TGTGCCAGCAGCTACACAGGATTCGGAACTGAAGCTTTCTTT.

This sequence joins TRBV3-1 (or the pseudogene TRBV3-2) and TRBJ2-4, with D perhaps TRBD1 (6 bases). Trimming cost V 3 bases and J 1 base, with 19 bases left between them. In germline, CDR1 is LGHDT, CDR2 YNNKEL (reference sequence). The CDR3 runs to 18 residues. CDR3: CASSQESDRPLAKNIQYF. CDR3 nucleotide sequence: TGTGCCAGCAGCCAGGAATCAGACAGGCCTCTGGCCAAAAACATTCAGTACTTC.

The chain couples TRBV5-1 to TRBJ1-4; D is ambiguous. The CDR3 is 16 amino acids. Germline CDR1 is SGHRS and CDR2 is YFSETQ. V shed 0 bases and J shed 8 bases, with 17 bases lying between them. Here the CDR3 reads CASSLVRIAGSEKLFF. Written as DNA, the CDR3 is TGCGCCAGCAGCTTGGTTAGAATTGCGGGAAGCGAAAAACTGTTTTTT.

The chain recombines TRBV9 with TRBJ2-3; D ambiguous. CDR3 length: 14 amino acids. V gave up 1 base and J gave up 2 bases, with 8 bases separating them. Germline V gene sequence: CDR1 SGDLS, CDR2 YYNGEE. As DNA, the CDR3 is TGTGCCAGCAGCGTAAGCCAGGCCACAGATACGCAGTATTTT. This sequence encodes CASSVSQATDTQYF.

The chain uses TRBV7-3 and TRBJ1-1; no firm D call. This CDR3 spans 13 amino acids. Trimming took 7 bases from V and 3 from J, leaving 12 bases between them. Germline-derived CDR1 and CDR2 are SGHTA and FQGTGA. The CDR3 loop is CASKLNRDTEAFF. The DNA of the CDR3 is TGTGCCAGCAAACTAAACCGGGACACTGAAGCTTTCTTT.